The 18 T cell receptor beta chains listed next were all sequenced from one sample in a study of breast tumors, draining lymph nodes, adjacent tissues. TCRdb ran MiXCR on the multiplex PCR reads and lists one entry per CDR3 protein. Seen here are some 200,000 distinct CDR3 sequences, roughly 31% observed once, and the top ten hold 4.3%. Samples came from axillary lymph nodes draining the breast cancer. Sequenced: axillary lymph node tissue. The receptors originated from a female donor with breast cancer. Some clones in this sample may be carry-over from other donors' samples.

V and J are TRBV6-5 and TRBJ1-4; tentatively, D is TRBD1 (6 bases). The CDR3 length is 17 residues. Trimming removed 4 bases from V and 5 bases from J, with 20 bases in between. Germline V gives CDR1 MNHEY, CDR2 SVGAGI. The CDR3 DNA reads TGTGCCAGCAGTTTAACGGGGCTCAGGGGTACCAATGAAAAACTGTTTTTT. It is translated as CASSLTGLRGTNEKLFF.

This chain links TRBV6-2 or TRBV6-3 with TRBJ2-5; TRBD2 agrees at 10 bases. V shed 7 bases and J 5 bases; nucleotides not matched to a gene: 13. Per the germline V gene, CDR1 is MNHEY and CDR2 is SVGEGT. The CDR3 has 16 amino acids. The CDR3, as DNA: TGTGCCAGCACGTTAGCGGGAGGAGGATACAATGAGACCCAGTACTTC. Its protein product is CASTLAGGGYNETQYF.

Points on this clonotype: A read error may account for a junction end that differs from germline. CDR3 bases: TGTGCCAGCAGTAATAGCGGGAGATACACCGGGGAGCTGTTTTATGGCTACACCTTC. This translates into CASSNSGRYTGELFYGYTF. This chain connects TRBV19 to TRBJ1-2; no clear D. Germline lookup yields CDR1 LNHDA and CDR2 SQIVND (reference sequence). This CDR3 region has 19 residues.

This clonotype was observed many times. The chain links TRBV6-5 to TRBJ2-7; 8 bases agree with TRBD2. CDR1 MNHEY and CDR2 SVGAGI come from the germline V gene. This CDR3 is built from 15 residues. The junction had 9 bases not matched to a gene; V was cut back by 2 bases and J by 6 bases. The CDR3 here is CASSYGRLAKGEQYF. In nucleotides, the CDR3 is TGTGCCAGCAGTTACGGCCGACTAGCGAAGGGCGAGCAGTACTTC.

The rearrangement joins TRBV11-1 to TRBJ2-1, with TRBD2 identical over 7 bases. The CDR3 loop spans 19 amino acids. V trimming: 0 bases; J trimming: 2 bases; junction bases outside the gene matches: 13. CDR1 is SGHAT and CDR2 is FQDESV in the germline V gene (reference sequence). The CDR3 here is CASSLAGTTGSYAYNEQFF. CDR3 nucleotides: TGTGCCAGCAGCTTAGCCGGGACTACCGGGAGCTACGCCTACAATGAGCAGTTCTTC.

This clonotype has at least ten counts. The chain joins TRBV7-3 to TRBJ2-3, with a possible D match to TRBD1 (5 bases). The CDR3 extends over 14 amino acids. Germline loops: CDR1 SGHTA, CDR2 FQGTGA. V shed 4 bases and J shed 10 bases, with 18 bases lying between them. CDR3 in DNA: TGTGCCAGCAGCTCAAGGGGCCCCGGCCAGGCGCAGTATTTT. This gives the protein CASSSRGPGQAQYF.

Many counts were recorded for this clonotype. This chain uses TRBV19 with TRBJ1-3; 7 bases map to TRBD1. The CDR3 is made up of 15 amino acids. V trimming: 2 bases; J trimming: 0 bases; junction bases outside the gene matches: 1. CDR1 LNHDA and CDR2 SQIVND come from the germline V gene (reference sequence). CDR3 region: CASSIRDSSGNTIYF. In DNA form, the CDR3 reads TGTGCCAGTAGTATACGGGACAGCTCTGGAAACACCATATATTTT.

In this sample, this clonotype turned up many times. The rearrangement links TRBV14 to TRBJ2-2, with D perhaps TRBD1 (5 bases). The CDR3 covers 15 residues. V shed 6 bases and J shed 2 bases, with 13 bases lying between them. Germline loops: CDR1 SGHDN, CDR2 FVKESK. In nucleotides, the CDR3 is TGTGCCAGCAGGGAGCAGGGTATAAACACCGGGGAGCTGTTTTTT. Its translation is CASREQGINTGELFF. The variable domain in full, completed from reference TRBV14 and TRBJ2-2, reads EAGVTQFPSHSVIEKGQTVTLRCDPISGHDNLYWYRRVMGKEIKFLLHFVKESKQDESGMPNNRFLAERTGGTYSTLKVQPAELEDSGVYFCASREQGINTGELFFGEGSRLTVL.

This clonotype occurred once. An end of the junction does not agree with germline; a read error may underlie this. CDR3 coding DNA: TGTGCCAGCAGGCAAGCAGTAGCGGGTGAAGAGACCCAGTACTTC. Translating gives CASRQAVAGEETQYF. This chain joins TRBV4-2 and TRBJ2-5; TRBD2 matches 7 bases. Germline CDR1 is LGHNA and CDR2 is YNFKEQ. The CDR3 has 15 residues.

This clonotype was found many times. The chain uses TRBV15 and TRBJ2-2, with D perhaps TRBD2 (6 bases). The length of the CDR3 is 16 residues. Germline V gene data show CDR1 as LNHNV and CDR2 as YYDKDF (reference sequence). V lost 2 bases to trimming and J lost 5 bases, with 15 bases between them. In DNA form, the CDR3 reads TGTGCCACCAGCAGAATGACCGCGGCGGGGACCGGGGAGCTGTTTTTT. It encodes CATSRMTAAGTGELFF.

The chain combines TRBV29-1 with TRBJ1-4; D might be TRBD1 (5 bases). Germline CDR1 is SQVTM and CDR2 is ANQGSEA. The CDR3 is 13 amino acids. V lost 4 bases and J lost 2, with 8 bases in between. The CDR3 DNA reads TGCAGCGTTGCGGAGGGGACTAATGAAAAACTGTTTTTT. This codes for CSVAEGTNEKLFF.

This clonotype showed up many times. The genes are TRBV18 and TRBJ1-2; D ambiguous. Deletions cut 3 bases from V and 3 bases from J, with 8 bases between. Germline values: CDR1 KGHSH, CDR2 LQKENI. The CDR3 totals 13 residues. The CDR3 is CASSPDQDYGYTF. CDR3 coding DNA: TGTGCCAGCTCACCGGACCAGGACTATGGCTACACCTTC. Based on the CDR3 plus reference TRBV18 and TRBJ1-2, the full variable domain is NAGVMQNPRHLVRRRGQEARLRCSPMKGHSHVYWYRQLPEEGLKFMVYLQKENIIDESGMPKERFSAEFPKEGPSILRIQQVVRGDSAAYFCASSPDQDYGYTFGSGTRLTVV.

The table lists this clonotype with many counts. The chain couples TRBV3-1 to TRBJ2-1; 15 bases fit TRBD2. The trim removed 0 bases at V and 9 bases at J, leaving 9 bases unmatched. The CDR3 runs to 18 residues. The germline gives CDR1 LGHDT, CDR2 YNNKEL (reference sequence). The CDR3 coding sequence is TGTGCCAGCAGCCAAGAGTACGGACTAGCGGGAGGGCCGAGTGAGCAGTTCTTC. Translation: CASSQEYGLAGGPSEQFF.

This clonotype occurred many times. V is TRBV6-4 and J is TRBJ1-6, with no clear D. V lost 2 bases, J lost 6 bases, and 5 bases lay in between. CDR1 and CDR2 from the germline V gene are MRHNA and SNTAGT. CDR3 length: 13 residues. The CDR3 bases are TGTGCCAGCAGTGACAGGATTAATTCACCCCTCCACTTT. Translated: CASSDRINSPLHF.

This clonotype was observed a handful of times. The J gene is TRBJ2-3, the V gene TRBV18; TRBD1 matches 8 bases. CDR1 KGHSH and CDR2 LQKENI come from the germline V gene. V was pared by 4 bases and J by 1 base, with 10 bases of the junction left unmatched. CDR3 length: 17 residues. DNA for the CDR3: TGTGCCAGCTCACAAATGGACAGGGCGAGGGGCACAGATACGCAGTATTTT. Its translation is CASSQMDRARGTDTQYF.

This clonotype has ten or more counts. The CDR3 loop is CSTGGGPGLRNEQFF. The CDR3 nucleotides read TGCAGTACCGGCGGCGGGCCGGGACTACGCAATGAGCAGTTCTTC. V and J are TRBV20-1 and TRBJ2-1; 7 positions match TRBD2. Germline V gene data show CDR1 as DFQATT and CDR2 as SNEGSKA (reference sequence). The J segment lost 6 bases and the V segment lost 8 bases, leaving 16 bases of the junction unmatched. The CDR3 is 15 residues long.

This clonotype was counted ten times or more. This rearrangement joins TRBV3-1 to TRBJ1-2, with TRBD1 as a possible D gene (6 bases). The CDR3 totals 13 residues. CDR1 is LGHDT and CDR2 is YNNKEL in the germline V gene (reference sequence). The V and J ends lost 1 base and 5 bases respectively, with 8 bases between them. CDR3 protein: CASSQGTAYGYTF. For the CDR3, the DNA is TGTGCCAGCAGCCAAGGGACAGCTTATGGCTACACCTTC.

This clonotype showed up many times. Mismatch with germline at one junction end may stem from a read error. V usage is TRBV7-2 and J usage is TRBJ2-5, with 8 bases aligning to TRBD1. In germline, CDR1 is SGHTA, CDR2 FQGNSA. The CDR3 runs 15 residues. In DNA form, the CDR3 reads TGTGCCAGCAGTCCCAGTACAGGGGGATCGGAGACCCAGCACTTC. It is translated as CASSPSTGGSETQHF.